This T cell receptor beta chain was identified during a study of blood T cell repertoires in COVID-19. Germline V lookup: CDR1 GTSNPN, CDR2 SVGIG (reference sequence). Trimming cost V 7 bases and J 1 base; bases outside gene matches: 2. The CDR3 totals 13 residues. As processed by the authors: Estimation of nucleated cell counts relied on the amplification of reference gene primers. Method: immunoSEQ multiplex PCR; TCRdb's copy keeps in-frame clones and lacks some. That table supplies the V and J calls and clone size; D and trimming were determined from the DNA. The table includes 200,000 to 300,000 clones, 80% to 90% detected once. In terms of age and location, participants ranged from about 18 to 90 years and lived in under 30 US areas. Grouping used clinical history reported by participants in a survey and questionnaire.

Sequencing was done on a sample of PBMCs or T cells enriched from blood (not recorded which). The chain links TRBV30 to TRBJ2-7, with 12 bases matching TRBD2. This clonotype originated in a woman in her thirties or forties who had been exposed to COVID-19. The CDR3 bases are TGTGCCTTACTAGCGGGGGGTTCCTACGAGCAGTACTTC. It translates to CALLAGGSYEQYF.